The following is a TCR beta chain sequence with its context. Antigen: not known. This entry is derived from a study of graft-versus-host responses after intestinal transplantation. The overall study: All recipients got anti-thymocyte globulin induction, then tacrolimus and steroids for about 3 years. Whole-study findings and limits: Declining HvG levels early post-transplant were linked to peak circulating GvH clone levels. GvH clones appeared in recipient marrow, some first in ileum or blood.

Generated by immunoSEQ multiplex PCR, the TCRdb table keeps only in-frame clones and is missing some. The table records 70,000 to 95,000 clones, approximately 95% of them present only once. Germline CDR1 is LNHDA and CDR2 is SQIVND (reference sequence). The CDR3 covers 13 residues. V lost 3 bases, J lost 5 bases, and 10 bases lay in between. The chain carries TRBV19 and TRBJ1-1, with a tentative D call TRBD1 (5 bases). The receptor was isolated from a human donor who was the organ donor for an intestinal transplant. The input for sequencing was unstimulated CD8+ T cells sorted from spleen or lymph node cells, taken before transplant. CDR3: CASSMGGGTEAFF. CDR3 nucleotides: TGTGCCAGTAGTATGGGGGGAGGAACTGAAGCTTTCTTT.